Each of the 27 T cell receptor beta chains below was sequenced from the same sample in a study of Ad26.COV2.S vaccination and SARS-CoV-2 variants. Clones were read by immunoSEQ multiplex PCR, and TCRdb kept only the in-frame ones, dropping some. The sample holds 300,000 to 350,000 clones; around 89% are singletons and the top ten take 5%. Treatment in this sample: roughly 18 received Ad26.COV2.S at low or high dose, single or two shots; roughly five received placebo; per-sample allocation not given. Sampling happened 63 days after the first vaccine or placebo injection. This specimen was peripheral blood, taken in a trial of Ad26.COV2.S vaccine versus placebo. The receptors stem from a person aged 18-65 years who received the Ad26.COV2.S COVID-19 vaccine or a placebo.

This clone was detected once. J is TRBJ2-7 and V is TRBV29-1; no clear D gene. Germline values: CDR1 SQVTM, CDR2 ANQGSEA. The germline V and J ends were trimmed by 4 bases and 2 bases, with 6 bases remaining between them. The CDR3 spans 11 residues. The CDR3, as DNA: TGCAGCGTTGTGGCAGCCTACGAGCAGTACTTC. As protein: CSVVAAYEQYF.

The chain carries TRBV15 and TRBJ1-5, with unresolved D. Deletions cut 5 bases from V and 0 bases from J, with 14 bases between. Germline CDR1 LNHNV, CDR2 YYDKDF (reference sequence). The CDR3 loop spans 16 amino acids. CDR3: CATSPAGTYSNQPQHF. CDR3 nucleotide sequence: TGTGCCACCAGCCCCGCGGGAACTTATAGCAATCAGCCCCAGCATTTT. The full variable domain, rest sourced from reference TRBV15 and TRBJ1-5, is DAMVIQNPRYQVTQFGKPVTLSCSQTLNHNVMYWYQQKSSQAPKLLFHYYDKDFNNEADTPDNFQSRRPNTSFCFLDIRSPGLGDTAMYLCATSPAGTYSNQPQHFGDGTRLSIL.

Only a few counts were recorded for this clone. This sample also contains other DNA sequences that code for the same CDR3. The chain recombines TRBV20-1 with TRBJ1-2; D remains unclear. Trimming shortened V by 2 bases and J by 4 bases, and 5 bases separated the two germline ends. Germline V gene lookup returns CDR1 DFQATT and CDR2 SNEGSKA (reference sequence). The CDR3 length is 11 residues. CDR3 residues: CSARSGYGYTF. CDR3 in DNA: TGCAGTGCTAGAAGCGGCTATGGCTACACCTTC.

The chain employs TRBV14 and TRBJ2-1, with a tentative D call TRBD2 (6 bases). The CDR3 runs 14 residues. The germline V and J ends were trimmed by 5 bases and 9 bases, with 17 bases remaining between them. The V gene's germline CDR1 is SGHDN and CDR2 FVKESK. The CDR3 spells CASSGWDLTSEQFF. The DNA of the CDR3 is TGTGCCAGCAGCGGATGGGACTTAACCAGTGAGCAGTTCTTC.

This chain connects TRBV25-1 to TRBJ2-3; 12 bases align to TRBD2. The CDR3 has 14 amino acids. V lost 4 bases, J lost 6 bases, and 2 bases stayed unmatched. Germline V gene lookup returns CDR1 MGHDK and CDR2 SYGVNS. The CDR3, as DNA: TGTGCCAGCAGTGGACTAGCGGGGGACGATACGCAGTATTTT. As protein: CASSGLAGDDTQYF.

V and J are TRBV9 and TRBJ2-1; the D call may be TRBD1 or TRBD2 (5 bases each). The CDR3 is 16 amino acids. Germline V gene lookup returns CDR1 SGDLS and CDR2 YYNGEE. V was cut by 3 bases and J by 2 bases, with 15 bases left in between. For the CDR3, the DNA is TGTGCCAGCAGCGGCACAACCGGGACCGCCTACAATGAGCAGTTCTTC. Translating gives CASSGTTGTAYNEQFF.

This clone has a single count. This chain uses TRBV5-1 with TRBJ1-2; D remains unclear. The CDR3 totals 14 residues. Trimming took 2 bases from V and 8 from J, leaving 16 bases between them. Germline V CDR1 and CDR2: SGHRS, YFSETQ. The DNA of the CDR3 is TGCGCCAGCAGCTTTACGGGAGTGGCGGGGGGCTACACCTTC. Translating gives CASSFTGVAGGYTF.

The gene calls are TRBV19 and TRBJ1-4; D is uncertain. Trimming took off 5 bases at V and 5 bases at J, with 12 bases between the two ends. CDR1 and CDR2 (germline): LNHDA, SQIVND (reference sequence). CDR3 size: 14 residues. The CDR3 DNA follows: TGTGCCAGTAGTGCGGTAATACGGAATGAAAAACTGTTTTTT. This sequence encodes CASSAVIRNEKLFF.

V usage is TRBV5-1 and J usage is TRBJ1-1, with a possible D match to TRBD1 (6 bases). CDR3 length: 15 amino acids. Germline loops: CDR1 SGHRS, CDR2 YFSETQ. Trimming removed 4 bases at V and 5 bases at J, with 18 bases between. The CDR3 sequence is CASSRPRGDGTEAFF. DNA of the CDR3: TGCGCCAGCAGCCGCCCCAGGGGCGATGGAACTGAAGCTTTCTTT.

The CDR3 nucleotides read TGTGCCAGCAGCCAAGAGAGTTCCTACGAGCAGTACTTC. Translation: CASSQESSYEQYF. The chain uses TRBV3-1 (or the pseudogene TRBV3-2) and TRBJ2-7; the D is unclear. Between the trimmed V and J ends, which lost 0 bases and 1 base, there was a span of 4 bases. The CDR3 runs to 13 residues. Germline CDR1 and CDR2: LGHDT and YNNKEL (reference sequence).

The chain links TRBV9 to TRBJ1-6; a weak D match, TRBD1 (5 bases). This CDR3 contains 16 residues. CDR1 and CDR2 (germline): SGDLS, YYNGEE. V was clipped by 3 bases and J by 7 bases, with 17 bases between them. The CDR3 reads CASSANPQGGNSPLHF. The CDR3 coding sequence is TGTGCCAGCAGCGCTAACCCCCAGGGCGGCAATTCACCCCTCCACTTT.

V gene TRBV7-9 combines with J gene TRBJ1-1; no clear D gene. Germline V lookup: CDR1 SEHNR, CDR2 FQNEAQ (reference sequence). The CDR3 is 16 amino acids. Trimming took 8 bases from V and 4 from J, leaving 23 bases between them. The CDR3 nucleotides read TGTGCCAGCGTACGAGAAGGCAGGCAGATTCCCACTGAAGCTTTCTTT. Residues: CASVREGRQIPTEAFF.

The CDR3 sequence: CATGDRKNTEAFF. The DNA for the CDR3 is TGTGCCACCGGGGACAGAAAAAACACTGAAGCTTTCTTT. The V call is TRBV10-3, the J call TRBJ1-1, with TRBD1 matching 7 bases. Germline CDR1 ENHRY, CDR2 SYGVKD. The CDR3 is made up of 13 amino acids. With V trimmed by 10 bases and J by 2 bases, 7 bases remained unmatched.

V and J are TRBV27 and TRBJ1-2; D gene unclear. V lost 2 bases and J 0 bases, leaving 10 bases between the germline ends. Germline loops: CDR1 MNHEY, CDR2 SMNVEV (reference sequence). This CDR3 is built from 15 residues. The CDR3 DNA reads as TGTGCCAGCAGTTTAGTCCGGGGAGCTAACTATGGCTACACCTTC. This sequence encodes CASSLVRGANYGYTF.

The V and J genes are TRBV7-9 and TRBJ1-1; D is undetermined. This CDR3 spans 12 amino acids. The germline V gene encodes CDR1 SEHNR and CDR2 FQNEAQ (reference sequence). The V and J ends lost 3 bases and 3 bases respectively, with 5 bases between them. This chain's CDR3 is CASSFGDTEAFF. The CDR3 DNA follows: TGTGCCAGCAGCTTCGGGGACACTGAAGCTTTCTTT.

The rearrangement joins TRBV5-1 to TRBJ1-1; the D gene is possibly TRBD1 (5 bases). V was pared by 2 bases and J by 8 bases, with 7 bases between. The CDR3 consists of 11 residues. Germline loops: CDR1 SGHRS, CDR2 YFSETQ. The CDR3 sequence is CASSFGGEAFF. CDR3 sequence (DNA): TGCGCCAGCAGCTTTGGGGGGGAAGCTTTCTTT.

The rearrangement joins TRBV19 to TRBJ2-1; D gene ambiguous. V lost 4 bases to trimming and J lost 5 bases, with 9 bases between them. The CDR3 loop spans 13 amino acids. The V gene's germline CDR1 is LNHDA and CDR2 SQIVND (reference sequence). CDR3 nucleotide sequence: TGTGCCAGTAGTACAAGGGCAGACAATGAGCAGTTCTTC. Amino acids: CASSTRADNEQFF.

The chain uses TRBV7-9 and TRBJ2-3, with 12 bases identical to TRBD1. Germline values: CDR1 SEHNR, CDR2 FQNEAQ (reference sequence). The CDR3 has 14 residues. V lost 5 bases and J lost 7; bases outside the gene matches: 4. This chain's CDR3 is CASSLGQGANTQYF. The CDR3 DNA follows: TGTGCCAGCAGCCTGGGACAGGGGGCAAATACGCAGTATTTT.

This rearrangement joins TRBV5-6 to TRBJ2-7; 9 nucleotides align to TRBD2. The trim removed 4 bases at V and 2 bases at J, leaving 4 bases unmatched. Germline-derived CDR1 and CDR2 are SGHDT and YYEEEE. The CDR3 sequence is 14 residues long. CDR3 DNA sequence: TGTGCCAGCAGCCATCTAGCGGGACCCTACGAGCAGTACTTC. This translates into CASSHLAGPYEQYF. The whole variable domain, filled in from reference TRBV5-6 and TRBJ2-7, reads DAGVTQSPTHLIKTRGQQVTLRCSPKSGHDTVSWYQQALGQGPQFIFQYYEEEERQRGNFPDRFSGHQFPNYSSELNVNALLLGDSALYLCASSHLAGPYEQYFGPGTRLTVT.

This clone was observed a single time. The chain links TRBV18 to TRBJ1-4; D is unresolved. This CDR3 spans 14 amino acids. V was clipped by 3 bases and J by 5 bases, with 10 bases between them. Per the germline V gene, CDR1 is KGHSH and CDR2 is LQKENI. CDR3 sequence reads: CASSPSSNNEKLFF. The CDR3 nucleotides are TGTGCCAGCTCACCGTCCAGCAACAATGAAAAACTGTTTTTT. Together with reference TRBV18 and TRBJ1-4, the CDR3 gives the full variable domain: NAGVMQNPRHLVRRRGQEARLRCSPMKGHSHVYWYRQLPEEGLKFMVYLQKENIIDESGMPKERFSAEFPKEGPSILRIQQVVRGDSAAYFCASSPSSNNEKLFFGSGTQLSVL.

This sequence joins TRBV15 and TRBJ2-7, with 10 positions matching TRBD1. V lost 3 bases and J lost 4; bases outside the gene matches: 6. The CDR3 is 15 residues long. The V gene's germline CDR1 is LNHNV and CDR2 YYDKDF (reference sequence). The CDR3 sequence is CATSRGAGQGYEQYF. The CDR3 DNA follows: TGTGCCACCAGCAGGGGAGCGGGACAGGGGTACGAGCAGTACTTC.

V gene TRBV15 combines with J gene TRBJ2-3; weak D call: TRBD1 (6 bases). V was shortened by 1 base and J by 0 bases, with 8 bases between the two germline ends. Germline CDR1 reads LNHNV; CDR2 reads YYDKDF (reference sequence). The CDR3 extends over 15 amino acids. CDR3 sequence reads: CATSRGDRSTDTQYF. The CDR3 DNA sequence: TGTGCCACCAGCAGAGGAGACAGGAGCACAGATACGCAGTATTTT.

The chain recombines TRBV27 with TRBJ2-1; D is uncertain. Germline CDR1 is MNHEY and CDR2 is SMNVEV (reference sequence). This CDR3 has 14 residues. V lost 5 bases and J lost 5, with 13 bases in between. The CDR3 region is CASSVRKTNNEQFF. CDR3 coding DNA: TGTGCCAGCAGTGTCAGAAAAACAAACAATGAGCAGTTCTTC.

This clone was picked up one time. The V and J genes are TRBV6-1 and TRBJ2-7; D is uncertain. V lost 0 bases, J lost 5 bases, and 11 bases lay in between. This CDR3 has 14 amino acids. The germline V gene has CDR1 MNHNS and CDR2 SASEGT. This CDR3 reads CASSEAGFWDEQYF. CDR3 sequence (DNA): TGTGCCAGCAGTGAAGCGGGGTTTTGGGACGAGCAGTACTTC.

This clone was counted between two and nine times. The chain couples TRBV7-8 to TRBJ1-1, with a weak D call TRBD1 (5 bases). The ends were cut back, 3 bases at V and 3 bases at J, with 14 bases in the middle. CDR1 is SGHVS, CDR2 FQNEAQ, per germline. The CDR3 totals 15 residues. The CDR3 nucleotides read TGTGCCAGCAGCTTGTGGACCGGGGACTACACTGAAGCTTTCTTT. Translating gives CASSLWTGDYTEAFF.

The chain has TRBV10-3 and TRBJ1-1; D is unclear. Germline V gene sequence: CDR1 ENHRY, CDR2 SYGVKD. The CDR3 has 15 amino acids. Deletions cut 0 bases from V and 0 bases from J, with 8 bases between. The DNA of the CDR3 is TGTGCCATCAGTGAGTCTGGAACAATGAACACTGAAGCTTTCTTT. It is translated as CAISESGTMNTEAFF.

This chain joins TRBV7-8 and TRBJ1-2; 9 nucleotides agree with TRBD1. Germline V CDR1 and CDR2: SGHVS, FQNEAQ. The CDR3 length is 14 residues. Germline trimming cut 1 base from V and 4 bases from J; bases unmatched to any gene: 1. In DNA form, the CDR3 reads TGTGCCAGCAGCTTAGTGGGACAGGGCTATGGCTACACCTTC. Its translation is CASSLVGQGYGYTF.